This TCR beta chain was identified during a study of spatial heterogeneity in lung cancer. Whole-study results and caveats: The appearance of ubiquitous expanded tumor TCRs in blood was greater at resection than follow-up.

Trimming took off 3 bases at V and 2 bases at J, with 10 bases between the two ends. The CDR3 loop spans 15 amino acids. Germline CDR1 reads LNHDA; CDR2 reads SQIVND (reference sequence). This clonotype was seen repeatedly, ten times or more. As yet, its antigen is unknown. One entry per CDR3 protein results from TCRdb running MiXCR on the 5' RACE reads. There are fewer than 20,000 distinct CDR3 sequences in the sample; over 20% occur only once, and 19% lies in the top ten. Time point indicated: sample taken at primary tumor resection. Sequencing was performed on whole RNA extracted from tumor and nontumor lung tissue, or from frozen PBMC, and the material was left unsorted.

V gene TRBV19 combines with J gene TRBJ2-2; possibly TRBD1 for D (5 bases). The sample was PBMCs, taken at surgery. This TCR was recovered from a female donor with early-stage non-small cell lung cancer. DNA for the CDR3: TGTGCCAGTAGTATTCAGACAGTTAACACCGGGGAGCTGTTTTTT. Its translation: CASSIQTVNTGELFF.